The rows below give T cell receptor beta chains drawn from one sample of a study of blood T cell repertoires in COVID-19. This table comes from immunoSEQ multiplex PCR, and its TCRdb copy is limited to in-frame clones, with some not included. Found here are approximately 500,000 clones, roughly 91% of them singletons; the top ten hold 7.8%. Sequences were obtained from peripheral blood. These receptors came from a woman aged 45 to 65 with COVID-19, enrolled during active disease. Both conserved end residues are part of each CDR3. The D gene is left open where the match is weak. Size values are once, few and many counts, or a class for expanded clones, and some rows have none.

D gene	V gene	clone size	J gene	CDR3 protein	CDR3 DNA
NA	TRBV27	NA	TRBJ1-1	CASSLSWRGTEAFF	TGTGCCAGCAGTTTATCGTGGAGGGGCACTGAAGCTTTCTTT
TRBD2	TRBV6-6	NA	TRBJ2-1	CASSSAGTSRSNEQFF	TGTGCCAGCAGTTCTGCCGGGACTAGCAGGTCCAATGAGCAGTTCTTC
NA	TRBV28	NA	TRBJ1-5	CASRTANQPQHF	TGTGCCAGCAGGACAGCTAATCAGCCCCAGCATTTT
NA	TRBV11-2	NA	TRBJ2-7	CASSPRTGRGFYEQYF	TGTGCCAGCAGCCCCAGGACGGGGCGGGGATTCTACGAGCAGTACTTC
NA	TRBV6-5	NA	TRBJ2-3	CASQGTIGDTQYF	TGTGCCAGCCAGGGGACAATAGGAGATACGCAGTATTTT
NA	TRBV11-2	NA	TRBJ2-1	CASSLVSGDFNEQFF	TGTGCCAGCAGCTTAGTCAGCGGTGACTTTAATGAGCAGTTCTTC
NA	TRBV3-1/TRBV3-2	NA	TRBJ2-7	CASSQGDSTSYEQYF	TGTGCCAGCAGCCAAGGAGACAGCACCTCCTACGAGCAGTACTTC
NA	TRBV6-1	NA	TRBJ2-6	CASSDYSSSGANVLTF	TGTGCCAGCAGTGATTACAGCTCCTCTGGGGCCAACGTCCTGACTTTC
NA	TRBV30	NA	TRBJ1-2	CAWSEALGYTF	TGTGCCTGGAGCGAGGCCCTGGGCTACACCTTC
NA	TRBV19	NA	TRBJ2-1	CASSPLSNEQFF	TGTGCCAGTAGTCCCCTGTCCAATGAGCAGTTCTTC
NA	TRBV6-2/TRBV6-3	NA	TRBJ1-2	CASTPRGGDYGYTF	TGTGCCAGCACCCCCCGCGGGGGCGACTATGGCTACACCTTC
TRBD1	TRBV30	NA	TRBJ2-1	CAWGPTGFSYNEQFF	TGTGCCTGGGGCCCGACAGGGTTCTCCTACAATGAGCAGTTCTTC
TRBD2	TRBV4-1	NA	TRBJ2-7	CASSTRLAGDYEQYF	TGCGCCAGCAGCACCCGACTAGCGGGGGACTACGAGCAGTACTTC
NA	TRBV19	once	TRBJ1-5	CASSKWGQPSNQPQHF	TGTGCCAGTAGTAAGTGGGGGCAGCCTAGCAATCAGCCCCAGCATTTT
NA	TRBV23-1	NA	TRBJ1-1	CASSPEQAARNTEAFF	TGCGCCAGCAGTCCGGAACAGGCGGCCCGGAACACTGAAGCTTTCTTT
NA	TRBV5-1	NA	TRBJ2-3	CASSLAGSTSTDTQYF	TGCGCCAGCAGCTTGGCTGGGAGTACTAGCACAGATACGCAGTATTTT
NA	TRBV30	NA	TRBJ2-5	CAWSEGTPGVETQYF	TGTGCCTGGAGTGAAGGGACTCCGGGTGTGGAGACCCAGTACTTC
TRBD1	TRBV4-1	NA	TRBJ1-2	CASSQGGTAYGYTF	TGCGCCAGCAGCCAAGGAGGGACAGCCTATGGCTACACCTTC
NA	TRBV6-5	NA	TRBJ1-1	CASTQNTEAFF	TGTGCCAGCACCCAGAACACTGAAGCTTTCTTT
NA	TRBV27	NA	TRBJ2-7	CASSETPLVGQYF	TGTGCCAGCAGCGAGACCCCTCTAGTTGGGCAGTACTTC
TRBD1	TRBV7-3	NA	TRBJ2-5	CASSQKDRESPQETQYF	TGTGCCAGCAGCCAAAAGGACAGGGAGTCCCCTCAAGAGACCCAGTACTTC
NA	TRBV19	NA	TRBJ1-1	CASTTVPRGTEAFF	TGTGCCAGTACCACGGTGCCTCGGGGCACTGAAGCTTTCTTT
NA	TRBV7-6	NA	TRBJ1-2	CAVKGPDYGYTF	TGTGCCGTCAAGGGGCCCGACTATGGCTACACCTTC
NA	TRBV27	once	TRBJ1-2	CASRGGAGDGYTF	TGTGCCAGCAGGGGGGGGGCAGGGGATGGCTACACCTTC
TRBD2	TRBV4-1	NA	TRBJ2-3	CASSRRLRTSGGTDTQYF	TGCGCCAGCAGCCGCCGACTCCGGACTAGCGGGGGCACAGATACGCAGTATTTT
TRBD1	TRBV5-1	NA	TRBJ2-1	CASSSSGQGAYNEQFF	TGCGCCAGCAGCTCTTCCGGACAGGGGGCCTACAATGAGCAGTTCTTC
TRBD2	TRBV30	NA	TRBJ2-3	CACSLGGVRTDTQYF	TGTGCCTGTTCTCTCGGGGGGGTGCGCACAGATACGCAGTATTTT
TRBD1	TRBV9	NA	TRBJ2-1	CASSGPRDRSSYNEQFF	TGTGCCAGCAGCGGACCCCGGGACAGGAGCTCCTACAATGAGCAGTTCTTC
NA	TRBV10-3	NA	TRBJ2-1	CAIGGGPSYNEQFF	TGTGCCATCGGGGGGGGGCCCTCCTACAATGAGCAGTTCTTC
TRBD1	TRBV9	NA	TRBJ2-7	CASSVGGTGLFEQYF	TGTGCCAGCAGCGTAGGAGGGACAGGGCTATTCGAGCAGTACTTC
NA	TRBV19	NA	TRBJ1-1	CASSMGGGTEAFF	TGTGCCAGTAGTATGGGAGGGGGCACTGAAGCTTTCTTT
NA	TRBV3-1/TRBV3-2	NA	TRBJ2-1	CASSQVDEQFF	TGTGCCAGCAGCCAAGTAGATGAGCAGTTCTTC
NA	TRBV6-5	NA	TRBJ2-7	CASSYRGKGHEQYF	TGTGCCAGCAGTTACAGAGGGAAGGGCCACGAGCAGTACTTC
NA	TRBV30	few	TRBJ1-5	CAWSRGRGNQPQHF	TGTGCCTGGAGTCGGGGTAGGGGCAATCAGCCCCAGCATTTT
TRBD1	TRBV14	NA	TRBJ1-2	CASSHDRGGYGYTF	TGTGCCAGCAGCCACGACAGGGGGGGCTATGGCTACACCTTC
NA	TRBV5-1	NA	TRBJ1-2	CASSPSPTGRISYGYTF	TGCGCCAGCAGCCCATCCCCGACAGGCCGAATTTCCTATGGCTACACCTTC
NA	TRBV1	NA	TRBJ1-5	CTSRLSGTGSSNQPQHF	TGCACCAGCAGGCTTTCCGGGACAGGGAGTAGCAATCAGCCCCAGCATTTT
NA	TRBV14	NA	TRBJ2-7	CASSQGGHSYEQYF	TGTGCCAGCAGCCAAGGGGGACACAGCTACGAGCAGTACTTC
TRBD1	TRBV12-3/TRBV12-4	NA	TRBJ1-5	CASSLGQGQPQHF	TGTGCCAGCAGTTTAGGACAGGGGCAGCCCCAGCATTTT
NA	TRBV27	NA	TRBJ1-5	CASSPGLGPQHF	TGTGCCAGCAGTCCAGGGTTGGGGCCCCAGCATTTT
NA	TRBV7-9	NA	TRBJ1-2	CASSATRVRGYTF	TGTGCCAGCAGCGCCACCAGGGTGCGCGGCTACACCTTC
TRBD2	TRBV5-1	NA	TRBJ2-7	CASRRGTSEAYEQYF	TGCGCCAGCAGACGGGGGACTAGCGAGGCCTACGAGCAGTACTTC
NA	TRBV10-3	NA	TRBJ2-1	CAISEPRTGKQFF	TGTGCCATCAGTGAGCCTCGAACAGGGAAACAGTTCTTC
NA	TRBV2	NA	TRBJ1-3	CASSREGVGGNTIYF	TGTGCCAGCAGTCGGGAGGGAGTCGGTGGAAACACCATATATTTT
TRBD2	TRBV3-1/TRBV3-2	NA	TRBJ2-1	CASSPKASGGLSNEQFF	TGTGCCAGCAGCCCCAAGGCTAGCGGGGGCCTATCCAATGAGCAGTTCTTC
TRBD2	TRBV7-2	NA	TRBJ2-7	CASSFRREYSYEQYF	TGTGCCAGCAGTTTCCGGCGGGAGTACTCCTACGAGCAGTACTTC
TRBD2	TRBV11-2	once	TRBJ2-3	CASSSGIAGPYTDTQYF	TGTGCCAGCAGCTCCGGAATAGCGGGGCCTTACACAGATACGCAGTATTTT
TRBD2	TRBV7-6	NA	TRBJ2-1	CASSTSGGFDEQFF	TGTGCCAGCAGTACTAGCGGGGGGTTCGATGAGCAGTTCTTC